This T cell receptor beta chain stems from a study of post-analysis software for immune sequencing data. Study-wide results and limits: The normalized Chao1 diversity of multiple sclerosis patients was significantly lower than that of controls. Patients carried roughly 5 TRBV segments more frequently than controls did, and TRBV5-6, TRBV5-1 and TRBV20-1 were among them.

Germline CDR1 reads DFQATT; CDR2 reads SNEGSKA (reference sequence). Trimming took 2 bases from V and 7 from J; bases not matched to a gene: 10. The CDR3 has 14 residues. Tagging with unique molecular identifiers was a feature of the TCR beta cDNA libraries. TCRdb called the PCR reads again in MiXCR, with one record for every CDR3 protein. Of 750,000 to 950,000 distinct CDR3 sequences listed, around 50% are singletons. Worth noting for this clonotype: No antigen is known for it.

Sequenced material: blood. The TCR was taken from a girl aged 5-17 years with multiple sclerosis. The chain has TRBV20-1 and TRBJ1-2; TRBD1 matches 7 bases. CDR3 loop: CSARSDRDFFGYTF. DNA of the CDR3: TGCAGTGCTAGAAGTGACAGGGATTTTTTTGGCTACACCTTC.